Sequencing of this T cell receptor (beta chain) was carried out in a study of cytomegalovirus exposure and HLA in healthy donors. Overall study context: In an earlier analysis, 95 million to 130 million unique TCR beta sequences were found from some 170 million T cells. Findings and caveats of the study: Donor immune exposure was known only as CMV serostatus.

Points on this clone: The antigen remains unidentified.

Unrecorded immune exposure was likely among donors, who were nominally healthy when sampled. Primers included in the PCR were 60 Vbeta and 13 Jbeta primers. Assay used: immunoSEQ multiplex PCR; TCRdb lists only in-frame clones, some missing. Its table lists 200,000 to 250,000 clones. This CDR3 spans 14 amino acids. The germline V and J ends were trimmed by 8 bases and 0 bases, with 10 bases remaining between them. Germline V gene sequence: CDR1 KGHSH, CDR2 LQKENI. This sequence originates from a girl between 2 and 10 years old in good health and CMV-seropositive. The rearrangement links TRBV18 to TRBJ2-2; unclear D gene. What was sequenced was PBMCs. CDR3 bases: TGTGCCAGCGGCCCGTCCTCGAACACCGGGGAGCTGTTTTTT. Its protein is CASGPSSNTGELFF.